The next 30 T cell receptor beta chains were all read from a single sample in a study of Ad26.COV2.S vaccination and SARS-CoV-2 variants (dated by TCRdb to the early 2020s). The treatment or condition label for this specimen denotes: 15 to 20 received Ad26.COV2.S at low or high dose, single or two shots; roughly five received placebo; per-sample allocation not given. Repertoires of vaccine and placebo recipients were sequenced from samples collected on day 63 after the first injection. Library preparation used the immunoSEQ multiplex PCR assay. TCRdb limited this immuneACCESS table to in-frame rearrangements with V and J called. A share of clones is missing; checked studies link under half to unresolved V genes, and the rest is unexplained. Across this sample there are 440,000 or so clones, with about 90% seen only once. Roughly 4.3% of the sample is in the top ten clones. This specimen consisted of peripheral blood, obtained in a trial of Ad26.COV2.S vaccine versus placebo. The source is a person aged 18 to 65 who received the Ad26.COV2.S COVID-19 vaccine or a placebo.

The rearrangement joins TRBV9 to TRBJ1-4, with 7 bases lining up with TRBD1. Trimming cost V 3 bases and J 7 bases; bases outside gene matches: 3. The CDR3 runs 13 residues. CDR1 is SGDLS, CDR2 YYNGEE, per germline. The CDR3 region has the DNA TGTGCCAGCAGCGCCGGGACAGCTGAAAAACTGTTTTTT. Translated, it gives CASSAGTAEKLFF.

V is TRBV11-3 and J is TRBJ2-3; D not certain. Between the trimmed V and J ends, which lost 5 bases and 5 bases, there was a span of 11 bases. Germline CDR1 is SGHNT and CDR2 is YENEEA. The length of the CDR3 is 13 residues. The chain's CDR3 is CASSPTRLDTQYF. In nucleotides, the CDR3 is TGTGCCAGCAGCCCAACACGGTTAGATACGCAGTATTTT.

The V and J genes are TRBV12-2 and TRBJ1-3; the table gives TRBD1 as D, unverified against the DNA. TRBV12-2 is termed a pseudogene. This CDR3 region has 18 residues. CDR3 nucleotides: TGTGCAAGTCGCTTAGAGAGACAGGGGTCGGGGTCTGGAAACACCATATATTTT. Protein sequence: CASRLERQGSGSGNTIYF.

J is TRBJ2-1 and V is TRBV11-1; TRBD1 matches 9 bases. CDR1 is SGHAT, CDR2 FQDESV, per germline (reference sequence). J lost 7 bases, V lost 1 base, and 8 bases had no gene match. The CDR3 is made up of 16 amino acids. CDR3 nucleotide sequence: TGTGCCAGCAGCTTAGAGCGCCGGGACAGGGTAAATGAGCAGTTCTTC. Amino acid sequence: CASSLERRDRVNEQFF.

The chain uses TRBV5-5 and TRBJ2-5, with 8 nucleotides matching TRBD1. V was pared by 2 bases and J by 5 bases, with 8 bases of the junction left unmatched. Germline V gives CDR1 SGHKS, CDR2 YYEKEE (reference sequence). CDR3 length: 15 residues. The CDR3 nucleotides are TGTGCCAGCAGCTTCCAGGACAGGGCTGGGGAGACCCAGTACTTC. Protein sequence: CASSFQDRAGETQYF.

The chain recombines TRBV7-2 with TRBJ2-7, with 7 bases lining up with TRBD2. The germline V gene has CDR1 SGHTA and CDR2 FQGNSA. This CDR3 has 17 amino acids. V was clipped by 1 base and J by 3 bases; unmatched bases: 12. CDR3 coding DNA: TGTGCCAGCAGCTTAGGGGCAATTCGAGGCGGGAGCTACGAGCAGTACTTC. Amino acid sequence: CASSLGAIRGGSYEQYF.

The chain recombines TRBV7-2 with TRBJ2-7; the match to TRBD1 covers 9 bases. This CDR3 has 16 residues. Looked up from germline, CDR1 is SGHTA and CDR2 is FQGNSA. After removal of 6 bases from V and 0 bases from J, the junction contained 9 bases not matched to a gene. The CDR3 DNA is TGTGCCAGCAGGGAAACAGGGGGCAGGAGCTCCTACGAGCAGTACTTC. Protein: CASRETGGRSSYEQYF.

The chain has TRBV27 and TRBJ1-2; tentative D call: TRBD1 (5 bases). This CDR3 has 14 residues. Between the trimmed V and J ends, which lost 3 bases and 5 bases, there was a span of 13 bases. CDR1 is MNHEY, CDR2 SMNVEV, per germline (reference sequence). The CDR3 nucleotides read TGTGCCAGCAGTTTCGGGGGGGGTAGTTATGGCTACACCTTC. This codes for CASSFGGGSYGYTF.

The V call is TRBV27, the J call TRBJ2-5; D is perhaps TRBD1 (6 bases). CDR3 length: 14 amino acids. From germline, CDR1 is MNHEY and CDR2 SMNVEV (reference sequence). Trimming removed 6 bases from V and 5 bases from J, with 16 bases in between. CDR3 residues: CASRPSSGDETQYF. The DNA of the CDR3 is TGTGCCAGCAGGCCCTCTTCAGGGGACGAGACCCAGTACTTC.

The V gene is TRBV28, the J gene TRBJ1-2; D perhaps matches TRBD1 (6 bases). Between the trimmed V and J ends, which lost 8 bases and 4 bases, there was a span of 11 bases. Germline-derived CDR1 and CDR2 are MDHEN and SYDVKM. The CDR3 has 12 amino acids. This CDR3 is CASLGAPYGYTF. CDR3 nucleotides: TGTGCCAGCCTGGGGGCCCCCTATGGCTACACCTTC.

This clone was seen a single time. V and J are TRBV28 and TRBJ2-1, with D maybe TRBD2 (6 bases). CDR3 size: 14 residues. The germline gives CDR1 MDHEN, CDR2 SYDVKM. Trimming took off 8 bases at V and 8 bases at J, with 19 bases between the two ends. Here the CDR3 reads CASGQSGSGHEQFF. The CDR3 DNA sequence: TGTGCCAGCGGCCAGAGCGGGTCTGGCCATGAGCAGTTCTTC.

This clone was recorded once. The chain joins TRBV4-1 to TRBJ2-3; possible D gene TRBD2, 5 bases. Germline CDR1 reads MGHRA; CDR2 reads YSYEKL. Trimming took 1 base from V and 0 from J, leaving 8 bases between them. CDR3 length: 15 residues. CDR3 nucleotide sequence: TGCGCCAGCAGCCAAGGAGACTACAGCACAGATACGCAGTATTTT. Translation: CASSQGDYSTDTQYF.

The gene calls are TRBV19 and TRBJ1-5, with 7 bases fitting TRBD1. This CDR3 spans 14 amino acids. The germline V gene encodes CDR1 LNHDA and CDR2 SQIVND (reference sequence). V lost 8 bases, J lost 7 bases, and 11 bases stayed unmatched. Here the CDR3 reads CASERRQGGQPQHF. The DNA of the CDR3 is TGTGCCAGTGAACGCCGACAGGGTGGACAGCCCCAGCATTTT.

The chain has TRBV14 and TRBJ2-5; the D is unclear. The CDR3 extends over 12 amino acids. The germline gives CDR1 SGHDN, CDR2 FVKESK. Deletions cut 1 base from V and 4 bases from J, with 4 bases between. The CDR3: CASSQVSETQYF. CDR3 sequence (DNA): TGTGCCAGCAGCCAAGTCTCAGAGACCCAGTACTTC.

J is TRBJ2-5 and V is TRBV19; D tentatively reads TRBD1 or TRBD2 (6 bases each). Germline V CDR1 and CDR2: LNHDA, SQIVND (reference sequence). CDR3 length: 15 residues. Trimming took off 3 bases at V and 4 bases at J, with 15 bases between the two ends. CDR3 coding DNA: TGTGCCAGTAGTATTTCGGGGGCTGGTTTAGAGACCCAGTACTTC. Encoded protein: CASSISGAGLETQYF. Full variable domain (remainder filled in from reference TRBV19 and TRBJ2-5): DGGITQSPKYLFRKEGQNVTLSCEQNLNHDAMYWYRQDPGQGLRLIYYSQIVNDFQKGDIAEGYSVSREKKESFPLTVTSAQKNPTAFYLCASSISGAGLETQYFGPGTRLLVL.

The CDR3, as DNA: TGTGCCACCAGCAGAGAGTCGACTAGCGGGAATTCGGTGGATACGCAGTATTTT. It codes for CATSRESTSGNSVDTQYF. This rearrangement joins TRBV15 to TRBJ2-3; 11 bases are shared with TRBD2. The junction had 11 bases not matched to a gene; V was cut back by 0 bases and J by 6 bases. This CDR3 region has 18 residues. Germline lookup yields CDR1 LNHNV and CDR2 YYDKDF (reference sequence).

V gene TRBV7-2 combines with J gene TRBJ1-5, with D unresolved. V shed 5 bases and J shed 3 bases, with 20 bases lying between them. The germline CDR1 and CDR2 sequences are SGHTA and FQGNSA. CDR3 length: 17 residues. The CDR3 DNA is TGTGCCAGCAGCCATATGATGAGAGGGTGGGCCAATCAGCCCCAGCATTTT. Translation: CASSHMMRGWANQPQHF.

The chain joins TRBV20-1 to TRBJ2-5, with unresolved D. The V end lost 6 bases, the J end lost 3 bases, and 8 bases lay between the germline ends. Germline assignment: CDR1 DFQATT and CDR2 SNEGSKA (reference sequence). CDR3 size: 11 residues. CDR3 nucleotides: TGCAGTGCCCAAAGAAAAGAGACCCAGTACTTC. Protein: CSAQRKETQYF.

The chain recombines TRBV27 with TRBJ2-1; no reliable D call. The CDR3 sequence is 12 residues long. Trimming took 8 bases from V and 0 from J, leaving 5 bases between them. Germline V CDR1 and CDR2: MNHEY, SMNVEV (reference sequence). The DNA of the CDR3 is TGTGCCAGCGCCGGCTCCTACAATGAGCAGTTCTTC. Its protein product is CASAGSYNEQFF.

This rearrangement joins TRBV6-1 to TRBJ2-3; D is possibly TRBD2 (5 bases). In germline, CDR1 is MNHNS, CDR2 SASEGT. This CDR3 contains 18 residues. The V end was cut by 2 bases, the J end by 2 bases, with 20 bases between. DNA of the CDR3: TGTGCCAGCAGTGAATCACCATTTTCCTACGGGGTCACAGATACGCAGTATTTT. Amino acids: CASSESPFSYGVTDTQYF.

The V gene is TRBV7-3, the J gene TRBJ2-7, with 10 bases fitting TRBD2. CDR1 SGHTA and CDR2 FQGTGA come from the germline V gene. The ends lost 5 bases at V and 4 bases at J; junction bases unmatched: 8. The CDR3 sequence is 15 residues long. The CDR3 sequence: CASSIASGREYEQYF. The DNA of the CDR3 is TGTGCCAGCAGCATCGCTAGCGGGAGAGAGTACGAGCAGTACTTC.

The V call is TRBV28, the J call TRBJ2-2, with TRBD1 matching 7 bases. Trimming removed 5 bases from V and 2 bases from J; junction bases left unmatched: 5. This CDR3 region has 15 residues. Germline CDR1 reads MDHEN; CDR2 reads SYDVKM. The CDR3 region is CASSIQGENTGELFF. The CDR3 DNA is TGTGCCAGCAGTATCCAGGGGGAAAACACCGGGGAGCTGTTTTTT.

This rearrangement joins TRBV19 to TRBJ2-5; TRBD2 is a possible D gene (5 bases). The CDR3 totals 15 residues. Trimming left V 5 bases short and J 3 bases short, with 16 bases between. Germline assignment: CDR1 LNHDA and CDR2 SQIVND (reference sequence). DNA of the CDR3: TGTGCCAGTAGTCCGGGCCCTACTAGGGAAGAGACCCAGTACTTC. This translates into CASSPGPTREETQYF. The entire variable domain, with the rest obtained from reference TRBV19 and TRBJ2-5, is as follows: DGGITQSPKYLFRKEGQNVTLSCEQNLNHDAMYWYRQDPGQGLRLIYYSQIVNDFQKGDIAEGYSVSREKKESFPLTVTSAQKNPTAFYLCASSPGPTREETQYFGPGTRLLVL.

V usage is TRBV30 and J usage is TRBJ2-7; possible D gene TRBD2, 6 bases. The CDR3 runs to 11 residues. CDR1 GTSNPN and CDR2 SVGIG come from the germline V gene (reference sequence). V lost 4 bases and J 6 bases, leaving 10 bases between the germline ends. CDR3 DNA sequence: TGTGCCTGGACGGAGGGGCGCGAGCAGTACTTC. It encodes CAWTEGREQYF.

The chain uses TRBV18 and TRBJ2-5; 9 bases are a match to TRBD2. With V trimmed by 3 bases and J by 2 bases, 4 bases remained unmatched. The CDR3 runs 15 residues. Looked up from germline, CDR1 is KGHSH and CDR2 is LQKENI. The CDR3 DNA reads TGTGCCAGCTCACCTACTAGCGGGCAGCAAGAGACCCAGTACTTC. This codes for CASSPTSGQQETQYF.

This clone has more than one count but fewer than ten. For the CDR3, the DNA is TGTGCCAGCAGAGCGACAGGAAACATTCAGTACTTC. Its protein is CASRATGNIQYF. The chain links TRBV12-3 or TRBV12-4 to TRBJ2-4; D may be TRBD1 (6 bases). The V end was cut by 6 bases, the J end by 6 bases, with 9 bases between. The CDR3 has 12 residues.

The J gene is TRBJ2-7, the V gene TRBV6-5; 7 bases match TRBD2. Germline assignment: CDR1 MNHEY and CDR2 SVGAGI. The CDR3 sequence is 15 residues long. Germline trimming cut 7 bases from V and 7 bases from J; bases unmatched to any gene: 16. CDR3 DNA sequence: TGTGCCAGCACCACACCCCTAACCGGGGGGTGGGAGCAGTACTTC. It encodes CASTTPLTGGWEQYF.

This clone was observed a few times. The chain couples TRBV21-1 to TRBJ1-1. TRBV21-1 is tagged as a pseudogene. CDR3 length equals 9 residues. This CDR3 is CASKAEAFF. DNA for the CDR3: TGTGCCAGCAAGGCTGAAGCTTTCTTT.

The CDR3 spells CASSVGNRGGRYEQYF. The CDR3 DNA follows: TGTGCCAGCAGTGTGGGGAACCGGGGTGGGCGTTACGAGCAGTACTTC. The chain is built from TRBV6-1 and TRBJ2-7; TRBD2 might be the D (5 bases). The V and J ends lost 4 bases and 4 bases respectively, with 20 bases between them. The CDR3 length is 16 residues. Germline values: CDR1 MNHNS, CDR2 SASEGT.

This chain uses TRBV7-9 with TRBJ1-5; D not certain. Trimming took 3 bases from V and 6 from J, leaving 9 bases between them. This CDR3 contains 13 residues. Germline-derived CDR1 and CDR2 are SEHNR and FQNEAQ (reference sequence). The CDR3 is CASSLGSSQPQHF. CDR3 DNA sequence: TGTGCCAGCAGCTTGGGCAGTAGTCAGCCCCAGCATTTT.